These 19 T cell receptor beta chains came from one sample sequenced in a study of memory CD4+ T cells and cytomegalovirus serostatus. The sort gate was single viable CD3+CD4+CD8-CD45RO+ cells for memory CD4+ T cells. Sequencing used immunoSEQ multiplex PCR; TCRdb keeps in-frame clones, though not all of them. The sample lists 50,000 to 60,000 clones; approximately 83% were seen once. The sample was memory CD4+ T cells from blood. The receptors come from an adult in good health and CMV-seronegative.

This clone appeared once. This rearrangement joins TRBV30 to TRBJ1-4; TRBD1 might be the D (6 bases). CDR3 size: 13 residues. The V gene lost 6 bases and the J gene lost 8 bases, with 16 bases spanning the gap. Germline V lookup: CDR1 GTSNPN, CDR2 SVGIG (reference sequence). The CDR3 sequence is CACYRVGEEKLFF. The DNA of the CDR3 is TGTGCCTGTTACAGGGTAGGCGAAGAAAAACTGTTTTTT.

This sequence joins TRBV18 and TRBJ1-3; the match to TRBD1 covers 7 bases. The CDR3 contains 16 residues. The ends lost 3 bases at V and 2 bases at J; junction bases unmatched: 7. Germline CDR1 and CDR2: KGHSH and LQKENI. The DNA of the CDR3 is TGTGCCAGCTCACCCTCCAGGGGGACTACTGGAAACACCATATATTTT. It translates to CASSPSRGTTGNTIYF.

The chain uses TRBV7-3 and TRBJ2-5; no reliable D call. Germline CDR1 and CDR2: SGHTA and FQGTGA. The CDR3 is made up of 16 amino acids. The V end lost 0 bases, the J end lost 0 bases, and 11 bases lay between the germline ends. In DNA form, the CDR3 reads TGTGCCAGCAGCTTAACGGGGTCAGCCGACCAAGAGACCCAGTACTTC. Its translation is CASSLTGSADQETQYF.

The CDR3 loop reads CASSQEGESSGANVLTF. The CDR3 DNA sequence: TGTGCCAGCAGCCAAGAGGGGGAGAGCTCTGGGGCCAACGTCCTGACTTTC. The chain couples TRBV4-2 to TRBJ2-6, with D tentatively TRBD1 or TRBD2 (5 bases each). The CDR3 runs 17 residues. V was trimmed by 0 bases and J by 0 bases, leaving 9 bases between them. CDR1 and CDR2 (germline): LGHNA, YNFKEQ.

The chain combines TRBV29-1 with TRBJ1-4; tentatively, D is TRBD1 (5 bases). Trimming left V 3 bases short and J 6 bases short, with 8 bases between. Looked up from germline, CDR1 is SQVTM and CDR2 is ANQGSEA. This CDR3 is 12 amino acids long. CDR3 region: CSVDQGYEKLFF. CDR3 in DNA: TGCAGCGTTGATCAGGGCTATGAAAAACTGTTTTTT.

The J gene is TRBJ1-2, the V gene TRBV6-1; TRBD1 is a possible D gene (6 bases). Germline CDR1 reads MNHNS; CDR2 reads SASEGT. CDR3 length equals 13 residues. The V gene lost 7 bases and the J gene lost 4 bases, with 13 bases spanning the gap. The CDR3 DNA reads as TGTGCCAGCATGATAGACAGGCGCTATGGCTACACCTTC. It specifies CASMIDRRYGYTF.

The CDR3 loop is CASSLGELFF. DNA for the CDR3: TGCGCCAGCAGCTTGGGGGAGCTGTTTTTT. The chain combines TRBV5-1 with TRBJ2-2, with no clear D. Trimming shortened V by 0 bases and J by 9 bases, and 0 bases separated the two germline ends. CDR3 length equals 10 residues. From germline, CDR1 is SGHRS and CDR2 YFSETQ. Drawing the rest from reference TRBV5-1 and TRBJ2-2, the complete variable domain is KAGVTQTPRYLIKTRGQQVTLSCSPISGHRSVSWYQQTPGQGLQFLFEYFSETQRNKGNFPGRFSGRQFSNSRSEMNVSTLELGDSALYLCASSLGELFFGEGSRLTVL.

This chain joins TRBV28 and TRBJ2-7; 10 bases match TRBD1. V gave up 6 bases and J gave up 4 bases; unmatched junction bases: 9. CDR3 length: 15 residues. Germline V CDR1 and CDR2: MDHEN, SYDVKM. The CDR3 DNA sequence: TGTGCCAGCAGCTTGACAGGGGGCGGAGAATACGAGCAGTACTTC. Its translation is CASSLTGGGEYEQYF.

This chain uses TRBV30 with TRBJ2-1; D may match TRBD1 or TRBD2 (5 bases each). The CDR3 length is 13 residues. CDR1 and CDR2 from the germline V gene are GTSNPN and SVGIG (reference sequence). Deletions cut 4 bases from V and 4 bases from J, with 11 bases between. CDR3 nucleotide sequence: TGTGCCTGGAACCTCGGGGCGTACAATGAGCAGTTCTTC. The encoded protein is CAWNLGAYNEQFF.

The chain couples TRBV2 to TRBJ1-1, with unresolved D. The CDR3 covers 14 residues. Trimming removed 6 bases at V and 1 base at J, with 12 bases between. Germline CDR1 and CDR2: SNHLY and FYNNEI. The CDR3 DNA reads TGTGCCAGCAGGGAACGGATAACGAACACTGAAGCTTTCTTT. Amino acid sequence: CASRERITNTEAFF.

The DNA for the CDR3 is TGTGCCAGCTGCTCCTTTTTTGCATCAACTAATGAAAAACTGTTTTTT. Its protein is CASCSFFASTNEKLFF. This chain joins TRBV6-6 and TRBJ1-4; no clear D gene. Between the trimmed V and J ends, which lost 8 bases and 0 bases, there was a span of 16 bases. Germline lookup yields CDR1 MNHNY and CDR2 SVGAGI (reference sequence). CDR3 length: 16 amino acids.

The CDR3 region is CASSYSTSSPLHF. The DNA of the CDR3 is TGTGCCAGCAGTTACTCGACCAGTTCACCCCTCCACTTT. This rearrangement joins TRBV6-5 to TRBJ1-6; the D is unclear. Trimming shortened V by 0 bases and J by 9 bases, and 6 bases separated the two germline ends. The CDR3 covers 13 residues. The germline V gene has CDR1 MNHEY and CDR2 SVGAGI.

This clone was picked up one time. The chain joins TRBV6-4 to TRBJ2-1; no clear D gene. CDR1 is MRHNA, CDR2 SNTAGT, per germline. V was shortened by 0 bases and J by 4 bases, with 7 bases between the two germline ends. This CDR3 has 14 residues. CDR3 sequence (DNA): TGTGCCAGCAGTGACTCGTACAGATACAATGAGCAGTTCTTC. This sequence encodes CASSDSYRYNEQFF.

This chain connects TRBV27 to TRBJ2-7; 10 bases match TRBD2. Unmatched junction bases numbered 8, after V lost 5 bases and J lost 4 bases. CDR1 MNHEY and CDR2 SMNVEV come from the germline V gene (reference sequence). CDR3 length: 15 residues. CDR3 region: CASSRSSGGLYEQYF. The CDR3 region has the DNA TGTGCCAGCAGTAGATCTAGCGGGGGCTTATACGAGCAGTACTTC.

The V and J genes are TRBV5-4 and TRBJ2-7, with 9 bases fitting TRBD1. The ends lost 3 bases at V and 3 bases at J; junction bases unmatched: 4. Germline V lookup: CDR1 SGHNT, CDR2 YYREEE (reference sequence). CDR3 length: 14 residues. In nucleotides, the CDR3 is TGTGCCAGCAGCTCCTGGGACAGGGACTACGAGCAGTACTTC. Its translation: CASSSWDRDYEQYF.

The J gene is TRBJ2-5, the V gene TRBV5-1; TRBD2 aligns across 8 bases. This CDR3 region has 13 residues. Germline CDR1 reads SGHRS; CDR2 reads YFSETQ. Trimming at V came to 5 bases and at J to 5 bases, leaving 5 bases not matched to a gene. For the CDR3, the DNA is TGCGCCAGCAGGGGCGGGGGGACCGAGACCCAGTACTTC. Its translation is CASRGGGTETQYF. The variable domain in full, completed from reference TRBV5-1 and TRBJ2-5, reads KAGVTQTPRYLIKTRGQQVTLSCSPISGHRSVSWYQQTPGQGLQFLFEYFSETQRNKGNFPGRFSGRQFSNSRSEMNVSTLELGDSALYLCASRGGGTETQYFGPGTRLLVL.

V is TRBV2 and J is TRBJ2-6; D perhaps matches TRBD2 (6 bases). Deletions cut 0 bases from V and 2 bases from J, with 11 bases between. Germline loops: CDR1 SNHLY, CDR2 FYNNEI. CDR3 size: 17 residues. DNA of the CDR3: TGTGCCAGCAGTGAAGCGGCGGGGTTTCCTGGGGCCAACGTCCTGACTTTC. Translating it yields CASSEAAGFPGANVLTF.

The chain combines TRBV19 with TRBJ1-2; maybe TRBD1 (5 bases). The germline gives CDR1 LNHDA, CDR2 SQIVND (reference sequence). The CDR3 contains 14 residues. V was shortened by 5 bases and J by 8 bases, with 18 bases between the two germline ends. CDR3 amino acids: CASSVRDDLQGYTF. As DNA, the CDR3 is TGTGCCAGTAGTGTCCGGGACGACCTTCAAGGCTACACCTTC.

This sequence joins TRBV12-5 and TRBJ2-3, with D perhaps matching TRBD1 (6 bases). V lost 5 bases to trimming and J lost 2 bases, with 8 bases between them. The CDR3 runs to 13 residues. CDR1 is LGHNT and CDR2 is FRNRAP in the germline V gene. The CDR3 region is CASGGQNTDTQYF. CDR3 DNA sequence: TGTGCTAGTGGTGGACAGAACACAGATACGCAGTATTTT.